The entry below describes one T cell receptor (beta chain). Its specificity is not known. This CDR3 has 14 residues. The V gene's germline CDR1 is SEHNR and CDR2 FQNEAQ (reference sequence). The germline V and J ends were trimmed by 5 bases and 0 bases, with 10 bases remaining between them. The data belong to a study of T cell therapy after organ transplantation. Study findings and constraints: Minimal repertoire change after therapy followed marked pretherapy expansions in nonresponders. Both transferred clonotypes and endogenous ones absent from products apparently reconstituted.

Method: immunoSEQ multiplex PCR; TCRdb's copy keeps in-frame clones and lacks some. The table has 15,000 to 20,000 clones, 85% seen once. As to time point: 20-29 weeks after completion of therapy. The specimen was CD8+ T cells from blood, collected after autologous CMV-specific T cell therapy. V and J are TRBV7-9 and TRBJ1-1, with D perhaps matching TRBD1 (6 bases). This sequence originates from a human patient who had received a solid organ transplant and had CMV disease. A subset of T cells may come from the graft donor. The CDR3 DNA follows: TGTGCCAGCAGCCCGGGGGCCATGAACACTGAAGCTTTCTTT. The encoded protein is CASSPGAMNTEAFF.